The rows below give T cell receptor beta chains drawn from one sample of a study of PD-L1 blockade in urothelial cancer. Clones were read by immunoSEQ multiplex PCR, and TCRdb kept only the in-frame ones, dropping some. The table records tens of thousands of clones, 87% of them present only once. Sequencing was performed on PBMCs, taken around atezolizumab (anti-PD-L1) treatment. Receptors originate from a woman in her sixties with urothelial cancer. Each CDR3 is given with its conserved first and last residue. Clone size is given for some rows only: seen once, a few or many times, or a class if the clone is expanded.

TRBJ1-1 | - | TRBV29-1 | CSVEAGMNTEAFF
TRBJ2-1 | - | TRBV29-1 | CSVEGSGRGYNEQFF
TRBJ1-1 | few | TRBV5-4 | CASSLERTEAFF
TRBJ2-3 | once | TRBV6-1 | CASRLSGGTDTQYF
TRBJ2-5 | - | TRBV9 | CASSARIAGIETQYF
TRBJ1-1 | few | TRBV18 | CASSPDRGLHTEAFF
TRBJ2-1 | - | TRBV7-8 | CASSLRLASGNEQFF
TRBJ2-7 | - | TRBV27 | CASSLSSGEKGYEQYF
TRBJ2-1 | - | TRBV10-3 | CAISESGGDEQFF
TRBJ2-7 | - | TRBV2 | CASRTVPTSYEQYF
TRBJ2-3 | - | TRBV7-9 | CASSLAGADTQYF
TRBJ2-1 | - | TRBV29-1 | CSVDGSAVGEQFF
TRBJ2-7 | once | TRBV2 | CASRESIYEQYF
TRBJ2-1 | - | TRBV10-2 | CASRAGGPFYNEQFF
TRBJ2-5 | - | TRBV19 | CASSMGLAGLETQYF
TRBJ1-1 | few | TRBV5-1 | CASSLAMGTGTEAFF
TRBJ2-3 | - | TRBV5-1 | CASSSFQSGGTSTDTQYF
TRBJ2-7 | - | TRBV2 | CASSEEIYEQYF
TRBJ1-1 | - | TRBV5-3 | CARSQRTGAQPNTEAFF
TRBJ2-1 | once | TRBV9 | CASSVAFAGGPPVDEQFF
TRBJ2-5 | - | TRBV28 | CASTNTRQQGETQYF
TRBJ1-5 | - | TRBV19 | CASTQVGGSNLPQHF
TRBJ1-5 | - | TRBV19 | CASSIDSYSNQPQHF
TRBJ2-7 | - | TRBV7-6 | CASSLAPAAGGPYEQYF
TRBJ2-7 | - | TRBV2 | CASKSDFYEQYF
TRBJ1-5 | - | TRBV5-4 | CASRLAGDRANQPQHF
TRBJ2-7 | - | TRBV4-1 | CASSTGEYEQYF
TRBJ1-2 | - | TRBV28 | CASSFLRVDGYTF
TRBJ2-7 | - | TRBV5-4 | CASSRRHTGSKGEQYF
TRBJ2-7 | - | TRBV28 | CASSGRLAGGLVQYF
TRBJ1-5 | - | TRBV19 | CASSTVGGNQPQHF
TRBJ2-7 | - | TRBV2 | CAITRDRGYEQYF
TRBJ2-7 | - | TRBV2 | CASSEQAAYEQYF
TRBJ2-3 | - | TRBV7-2 | CASSLARVGPIGTQYF
TRBJ1-3 | - | TRBV10-3 | CATTAGAGNTIYF
TRBJ2-3 | - | TRBV5-1 | CASSSGQGALDTQYF
TRBJ1-4 | - | TRBV5-1 | CASSPWEKQGEKLFF
TRBJ1-2 | - | TRBV4-1 | CASSHDETGPNYGYTF
TRBJ2-3 | - | TRBV5-3 | CARSLPGLAYTDTQYF
TRBJ2-1 | - | TRBV9 | CASSVTGTSGGNEQFF
TRBJ1-1 | - | TRBV19 | CASRNAGTGSMNTEAFF